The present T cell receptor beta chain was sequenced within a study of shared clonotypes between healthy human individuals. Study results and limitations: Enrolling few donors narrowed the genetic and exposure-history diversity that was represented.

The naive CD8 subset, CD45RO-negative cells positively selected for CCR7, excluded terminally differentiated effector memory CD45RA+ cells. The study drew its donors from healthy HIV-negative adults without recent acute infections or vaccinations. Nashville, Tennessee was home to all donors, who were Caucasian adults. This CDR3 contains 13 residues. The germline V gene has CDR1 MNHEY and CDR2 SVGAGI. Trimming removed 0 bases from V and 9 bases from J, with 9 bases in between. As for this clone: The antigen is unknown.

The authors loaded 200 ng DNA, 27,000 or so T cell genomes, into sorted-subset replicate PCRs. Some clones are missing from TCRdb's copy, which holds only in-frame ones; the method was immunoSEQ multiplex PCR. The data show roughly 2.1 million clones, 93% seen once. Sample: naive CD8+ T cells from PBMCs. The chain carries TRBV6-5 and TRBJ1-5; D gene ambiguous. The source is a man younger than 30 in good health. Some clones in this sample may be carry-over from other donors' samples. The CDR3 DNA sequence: TGTGCCAGCAGTTACTCGGCGGTTGGGCCCCAGCATTTT. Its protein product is CASSYSAVGPQHF.